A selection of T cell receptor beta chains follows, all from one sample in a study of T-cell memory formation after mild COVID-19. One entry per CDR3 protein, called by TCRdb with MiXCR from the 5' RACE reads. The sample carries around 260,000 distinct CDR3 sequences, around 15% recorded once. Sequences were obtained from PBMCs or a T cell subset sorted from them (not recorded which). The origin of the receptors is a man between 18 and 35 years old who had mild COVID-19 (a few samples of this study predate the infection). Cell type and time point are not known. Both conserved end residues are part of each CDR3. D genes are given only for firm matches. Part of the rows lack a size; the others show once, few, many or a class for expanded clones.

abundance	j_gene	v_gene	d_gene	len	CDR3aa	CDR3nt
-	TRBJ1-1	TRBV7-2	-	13	CASSLYGDTEAFF	TGTGCCAGCAGCTTATATGGGGACACTGAAGCTTTCTTT
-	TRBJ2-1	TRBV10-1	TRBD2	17	CASSESVAGGPKNEQFF	TGCGCCAGCAGTGAGTCGGTAGCGGGGGGGCCGAAGAATGAGCAGTTCTTC
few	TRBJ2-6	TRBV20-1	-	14	CSARPARGSNVLTF	TGCAGTGCTAGACCCGCCCGCGGGTCCAACGTCCTGACTTTC
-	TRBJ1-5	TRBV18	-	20	CASSPPLVGPVPYSNQPQHF	TGTGCCAGCTCACCACCGTTGGTGGGGCCCGTGCCTTATAGCAATCAGCCCCAGCATTTT
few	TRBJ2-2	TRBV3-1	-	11	CASSQVGELFF	TGTGCCAGCAGCCAAGTGGGGGAGCTGTTTTTT
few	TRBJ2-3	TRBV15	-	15	CATSRDRVIADTQYF	TGTGCCACCAGCAGAGATAGGGTAATCGCAGATACGCAGTATTTT
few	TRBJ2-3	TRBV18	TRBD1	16	CASSSGGQGATDTQYF	TGTGCCAGCTCATCCGGGGGACAGGGTGCAACAGATACGCAGTATTTT
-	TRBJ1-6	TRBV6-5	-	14	CASSRTDYNSPLHF	TGTGCCAGCAGTAGGACGGATTATAATTCACCCCTCCACTTT
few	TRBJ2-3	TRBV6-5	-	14	CASSYSPSTDTQYF	TGTGCCAGCAGTTACTCTCCTAGCACAGATACGCAGTATTTT
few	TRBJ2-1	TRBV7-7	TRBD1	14	CASSQGQGVGEQFF	TGTGCTAGCAGCCAAGGACAGGGGGTTGGTGAGCAGTTCTTC
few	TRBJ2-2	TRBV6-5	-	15	CASSEGLLYTGELFF	TGTGCCAGCAGTGAAGGACTGCTGTACACCGGGGAGCTGTTTTTT
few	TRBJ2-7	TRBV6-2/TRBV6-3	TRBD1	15	CASSQSDRAYYEQYF	TGTGCCAGCAGTCAATCGGACAGGGCGTACTACGAGCAGTACTTC
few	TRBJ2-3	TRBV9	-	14	CASSVDRVTDTQYF	TGTGCCAGCAGCGTCGACAGAGTCACAGATACGCAGTATTTT
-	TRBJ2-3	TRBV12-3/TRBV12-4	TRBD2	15	CASSFGSSGADTQYF	TGTGCCAGCAGTTTCGGCTCTAGCGGGGCGGATACGCAGTATTTT
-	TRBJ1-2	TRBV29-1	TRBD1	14	CSVEDAGQAYGYTF	TGCAGCGTTGAAGATGCGGGACAGGCCTATGGCTACACCTTC
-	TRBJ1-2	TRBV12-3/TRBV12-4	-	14	CASSLGPTGYGYTF	TGTGCCAGCAGTTTAGGGCCTACAGGCTATGGCTACACCTTC
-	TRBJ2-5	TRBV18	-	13	CASSPGRDETQYF	TGTGCCAGCTCACCTGGCAGGGACGAGACCCAGTACTTC
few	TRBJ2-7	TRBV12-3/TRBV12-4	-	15	CASSFGLASSYEQYF	TGTGCCAGCAGTTTTGGCCTAGCGAGCTCCTACGAGCAGTACTTC
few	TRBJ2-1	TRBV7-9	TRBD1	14	CASPPGQGDNEQFF	TGTGCCAGTCCCCCGGGACAGGGGGACAATGAGCAGTTCTTC
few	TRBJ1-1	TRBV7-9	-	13	CASSFRARTAAFF	TGTGCCAGCAGCTTCAGAGCACGTACCGCCGCTTTCTTT
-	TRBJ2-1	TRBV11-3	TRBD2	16	CASSLGLAGTRNEQFF	TGTGCCAGCAGCTTAGGACTAGCGGGGACGCGGAATGAGCAGTTCTTC
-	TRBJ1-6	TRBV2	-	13	CASSANQNSPLHF	TGTGCCAGCAGTGCTAACCAGAATTCACCCCTCCACTTT
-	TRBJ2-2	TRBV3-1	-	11	CASSHVGELFF	TGTGCCAGCAGCCATGTGGGGGAGCTGTTTTTT
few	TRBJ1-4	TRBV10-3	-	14	CATARQSTNEKLFF	TGTGCCACCGCCCGACAGTCTACTAATGAAAAACTGTTTTTT
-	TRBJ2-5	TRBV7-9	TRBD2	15	CASSLALAEEETQYF	TGTGCCAGCAGCTTAGCCCTAGCGGAAGAAGAGACCCAGTACTTC
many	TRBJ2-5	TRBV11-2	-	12	CASSLGTETQYF	TGTGCCAGCAGCTTAGGGACAGAGACCCAGTACTTC
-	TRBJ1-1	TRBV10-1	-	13	CASSRGLDTEAFF	TGCGCCAGCAGTCGGGGCCTAGACACTGAAGCTTTCTTT
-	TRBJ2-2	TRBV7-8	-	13	CASSWDALGQLFF	TGTGCCAGCAGCTGGGACGCTTTGGGGCAGCTGTTTTTT
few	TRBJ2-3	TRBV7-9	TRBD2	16	CASSSTSGRSPDTQYF	TGTGCCAGCAGCTCGACTAGCGGGCGTTCACCGGATACGCAGTATTTT
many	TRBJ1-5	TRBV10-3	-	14	CAISEMGEGQPQHF	TGTGCCATCAGTGAGATGGGGGAGGGTCAGCCCCAGCATTTT
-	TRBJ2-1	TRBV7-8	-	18	CASSLASGPLLSYNEQFF	TGTGCCAGCAGCTTAGCGTCAGGGCCCTTGTTATCCTACAATGAGCAGTTCTTC
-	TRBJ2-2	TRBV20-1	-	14	CSARGFGPTGELFF	TGCAGTGCTAGAGGTTTTGGTCCCACCGGGGAGCTGTTTTTT
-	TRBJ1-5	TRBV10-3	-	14	CAISESEFMQPQHF	TGTGCCATCAGTGAGTCCGAGTTTATGCAGCCCCAGCATTTT
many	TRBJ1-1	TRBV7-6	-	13	CASSSQENTEAFF	TGTGCCAGCAGCTCCCAGGAGAACACTGAAGCTTTCTTT
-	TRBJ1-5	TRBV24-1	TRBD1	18	CATSDPKGGTAMHQPQHF	TGTGCCACCAGTGATCCGAAGGGCGGGACAGCCATGCATCAGCCCCAGCATTTT
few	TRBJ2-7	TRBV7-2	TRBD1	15	CASSLDRAIAYEQYF	TGTGCCAGCAGCTTGGACAGGGCGATAGCCTACGAGCAGTACTTC
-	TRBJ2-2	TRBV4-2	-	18	CASSQAQGAGDYTGELFF	TGTGCCAGCAGCCAAGCTCAGGGTGCCGGGGATTACACCGGGGAGCTGTTTTTT
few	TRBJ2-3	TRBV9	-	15	CASSDSPLWTDTQYF	TGTGCCAGCAGCGATTCCCCCCTGTGGACAGATACGCAGTATTTT
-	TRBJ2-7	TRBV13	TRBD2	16	CASTGGSGTRDYEQYF	TGTGCCAGCACCGGGGGAAGCGGGACTAGAGATTACGAGCAGTACTTC
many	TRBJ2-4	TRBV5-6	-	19	CASSLTASMTARSKNIQYF	TGTGCCAGCAGCCTCACAGCTTCGATGACGGCTAGGTCCAAAAACATTCAGTACTTC
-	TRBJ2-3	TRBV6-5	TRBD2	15	CASSWGLAATDTQYF	TGTGCCAGCAGTTGGGGACTAGCGGCCACAGATACGCAGTATTTT
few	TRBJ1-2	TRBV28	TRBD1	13	CASRTGTEEGYTF	TGTGCCAGCAGGACCGGGACAGAGGAGGGCTACACCTTC
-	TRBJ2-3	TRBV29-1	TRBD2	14	CSAPTSGARDTQYF	TGCAGCGCTCCGACTAGCGGGGCCAGAGATACGCAGTATTTT
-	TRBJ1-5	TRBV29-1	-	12	CSVGQQDQPQHF	TGCAGCGTCGGACAGCAAGATCAGCCCCAGCATTTT
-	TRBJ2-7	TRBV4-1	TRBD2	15	CASSPSGPSGYEQYF	TGCGCCAGCAGCCCAAGCGGGCCTAGCGGCTACGAGCAGTACTTC
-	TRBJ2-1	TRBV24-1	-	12	CATSPSGTRQFF	TGTGCCACCAGTCCATCCGGGACACGGCAGTTCTTC
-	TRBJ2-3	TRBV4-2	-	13	CASSQGVTDTQYF	TGTGCCAGCAGCCAAGGGGTCACAGATACGCAGTATTTT
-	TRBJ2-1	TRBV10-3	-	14	CAISRRDSYNEQFF	TGTGCCATCAGTCGCCGTGACTCGTACAATGAGCAGTTCTTC
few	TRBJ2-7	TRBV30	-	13	CAWSLKLGGEQYF	TGTGCCTGGAGTCTGAAGTTGGGGGGCGAGCAGTACTTC
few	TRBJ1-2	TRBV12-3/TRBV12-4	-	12	CASSSGYYGYTF	TGTGCCAGCAGTTCTGGGTACTATGGCTACACCTTC
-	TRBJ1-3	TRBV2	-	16	CASNHRQTISGNTIYF	TGTGCCAGCAACCACAGGCAAACTATCTCTGGAAACACCATATATTTT
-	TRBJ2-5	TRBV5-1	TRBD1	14	CASSQSTGTETQYF	TGCGCCAGCAGCCAGTCGACAGGGACGGAGACCCAGTACTTC
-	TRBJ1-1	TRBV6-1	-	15	CASRIVWGGDTEAFF	TGTGCCAGCAGGATTGTCTGGGGCGGGGACACTGAAGCTTTCTTT
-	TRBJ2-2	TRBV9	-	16	CASSSRVDGDTGELFF	TGTGCCAGCAGTTCTAGAGTTGACGGAGACACCGGGGAGCTGTTTTTT
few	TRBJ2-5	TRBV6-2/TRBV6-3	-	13	CASSYSLGETQYF	TGTGCCAGCAGTTACTCGTTGGGCGAGACCCAGTACTTC
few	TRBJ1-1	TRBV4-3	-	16	CASSQGPGVASSEAFF	TGCGCCAGCAGCCAAGGGCCCGGGGTCGCAAGCTCTGAAGCTTTCTTT
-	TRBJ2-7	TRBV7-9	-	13	CASSFPAEGEQYF	TGTGCCAGCAGCTTTCCGGCAGAAGGGGAGCAGTACTTC
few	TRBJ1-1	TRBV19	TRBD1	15	CASNSQEGADTEAFF	TGTGCCAGTAATTCTCAGGAGGGGGCTGACACTGAAGCTTTCTTT
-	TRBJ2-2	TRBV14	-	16	CASSQVSTAYTGELFF	TGTGCCAGCAGCCAAGTTTCAACAGCTTACACCGGGGAGCTGTTTTTT
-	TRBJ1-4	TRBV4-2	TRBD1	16	CASSQDYGTGNEKLFF	TGTGCCAGCAGCCAAGATTATGGGACAGGGAATGAAAAACTGTTTTTT